Given below is one T cell receptor (beta chain) in context. The method was immunoSEQ multiplex PCR; TCRdb's version includes in-frame clones alone and lacks a portion of them. The repertoire holds some 240,000 clones, approximately 86% seen once, with less than 4% in the top ten. The CDR3 contains 14 residues. CDR1 and CDR2 from the germline V gene are SGHDT and YYEEEE. Trimming took 0 bases from V and 4 from J, leaving 7 bases between them. Participants reported their clinical history, and cohort assignment relied on those reports. The data are from a study of blood T cell repertoires in COVID-19. For the study at large: The origin of the acute and convalescent COVID-19 samples was the United States, Italy and Spain. PBMCs, B-cell-depleted T cells, or T cells provided the cDNA or gDNA that made up the material.

V and J are TRBV5-6 and TRBJ2-2; no clear D. The source is a middle-aged woman with acute COVID-19. Sample: PBMCs or T cells enriched from blood (not recorded which). Here the CDR3 DNA reads TGTGCCAGCAGCTTGGATCCGTCCACCGGGGAGCTGTTTTTT. Amino acid sequence: CASSLDPSTGELFF.